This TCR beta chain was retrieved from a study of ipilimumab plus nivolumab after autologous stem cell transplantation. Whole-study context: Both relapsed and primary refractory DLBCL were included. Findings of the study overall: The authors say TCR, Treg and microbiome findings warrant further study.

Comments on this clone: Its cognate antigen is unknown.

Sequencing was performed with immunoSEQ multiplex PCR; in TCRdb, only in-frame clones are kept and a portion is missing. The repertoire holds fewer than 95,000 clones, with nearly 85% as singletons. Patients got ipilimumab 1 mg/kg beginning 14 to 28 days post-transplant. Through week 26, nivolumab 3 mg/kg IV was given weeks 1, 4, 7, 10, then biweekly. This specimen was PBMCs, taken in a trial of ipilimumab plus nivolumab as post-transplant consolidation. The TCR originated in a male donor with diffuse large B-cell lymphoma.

CDR3 DNA: TGTGCCAGCAGCTGGGGACTGCTCACGAACACTGAAGCTTTCTTT. Amino acids: CASSWGLLTNTEAFF. The gene calls are TRBV5-6 and TRBJ1-1, with D perhaps TRBD1 (5 bases). The CDR3 spans 15 residues. CDR1 is SGHDT, CDR2 YYEEEE, per germline. V lost 3 bases, J lost 1 base, and 13 bases lay in between.